The 18 T cell receptor beta chains reported below all come from one sample, sequenced in a study of CD8 T cells in ankylosing spondylitis (dated 2017 in TCRdb). Results and caveats for the whole study, not just this receptor: A TCR beta motif made up of several highly homologous amino acid variants appeared to be characteristic of blood from ankylosing spondylitis patients.

These receptors lack a known antigen. The method was 5' RACE. For sequencing, an Illumina HiSeq 2500 was employed. The public sequencing data were trimmed at Q25 with fastp and processed into clonotypes with MiXCR by TCRdb, which kept only in-frame beta chains. Rows with one shared CDR3 protein collapse into an entry with the most common genes and DNA. The sample table contains 350,000 to 550,000 distinct CDR3 sequences; only one count was recorded for 26% of them. The ten largest clones represent 0.75% to 0.9% of the sample. Sequencing was done on a sample of blood, either unsorted or a sorted T cell fraction (not recorded which). These receptors were collected from a male donor with ankylosing spondylitis.

V usage is TRBV29-1 and J usage is TRBJ1-5, with a weak D call TRBD1 (5 bases). Trimming left V 4 bases short and J 4 bases short, with 11 bases between. The CDR3 contains 13 residues. Germline CDR1 is SQVTM and CDR2 is ANQGSEA. The CDR3 is CSVAAGMNQPQHF. The CDR3 DNA reads as TGCAGCGTTGCCGCAGGGATGAATCAGCCCCAGCATTTT. Variable domain in full (rest from reference TRBV29-1 and TRBJ1-5): SAVISQKPSRDICQRGTSLTIQCQVDSQVTMMFWYRQQPGQSLTLIATANQGSEATYESGFVIDKFPISRPNLTFSTLTVSNMSPEDSSIYLCSVAAGMNQPQHFGDGTRLSIL.

This clonotype was found a few times. The gene calls are TRBV5-1 and TRBJ2-3; 12 nucleotides agree with TRBD2. Germline V gives CDR1 SGHRS, CDR2 YFSETQ. The CDR3 extends over 16 amino acids. V shed 4 bases, J shed 0 bases, and the junction held 3 bases outside the gene matches. The CDR3 protein is CASSDGLAGSTDTQYF. Here the CDR3 DNA reads TGCGCCAGCAGCGACGGACTAGCGGGGAGCACAGATACGCAGTATTTT.

The chain carries TRBV18 and TRBJ1-6; D not certain. The germline V and J ends were trimmed by 6 bases and 7 bases, with 16 bases remaining between them. The CDR3 sequence is 15 residues long. The V gene's germline CDR1 is KGHSH and CDR2 LQKENI. DNA of the CDR3: TGTGCCAGCTCCCAAAATGGGGATTTCAATTCACCCCTCCACTTT. This sequence encodes CASSQNGDFNSPLHF.

The chain carries TRBV5-5 and TRBJ1-5, with TRBD1 as a possible D gene (6 bases). CDR1 is SGHKS, CDR2 YYEKEE, per germline (reference sequence). The CDR3 loop spans 13 amino acids. V was pared by 0 bases and J by 7 bases, with 8 bases between. CDR3 amino acids: CASSLDRVQPQHF. In DNA form, the CDR3 reads TGTGCCAGCAGCTTGGACAGGGTGCAGCCCCAGCATTTT.

Only a few counts were recorded for this clonotype. Here the CDR3 reads CSGLAGAAYNEQFF. As DNA, the CDR3 is TGCAGTGGATTAGCGGGGGCAGCCTACAATGAGCAGTTCTTC. V gene TRBV20-1 combines with J gene TRBJ2-1, with TRBD2 matching 9 bases. Trimming took 7 bases from V and 2 from J; bases not matched to a gene: 6. This CDR3 spans 14 amino acids. The germline gives CDR1 DFQATT, CDR2 SNEGSKA (reference sequence).

This clonotype has more than one count but fewer than ten. The chain has TRBV27 and TRBJ2-2; D perhaps matches TRBD2 (5 bases). From germline, CDR1 is MNHEY and CDR2 SMNVEV (reference sequence). Trimming stripped 2 bases from V and 0 bases from J, with 13 bases between. The CDR3 spans 17 residues. The CDR3 bases are TGTGCCAGCAGTTTAGCTTTTACGGACTCGAACACCGGGGAGCTGTTTTTT. Translating it yields CASSLAFTDSNTGELFF.

This clonotype has a single count. The J gene is TRBJ2-5, the V gene TRBV5-1, with 8 bases lining up with TRBD1. Looked up from germline, CDR1 is SGHRS and CDR2 is YFSETQ. With 4 bases clipped from V and 5 bases from J, the junction kept 7 bases outside the gene matches. The length of the CDR3 is 14 residues. In nucleotides, the CDR3 is TGCGCCAGCAGCGCGGGACAGGTTGGGGAGACCCAGTACTTC. Translation gives CASSAGQVGETQYF.

This chain uses TRBV6-1 with TRBJ1-4; D not resolved. This CDR3 comprises 15 residues. V shed 7 bases and J shed 7 bases, with 19 bases lying between them. CDR1 and CDR2 from the germline V gene are MNHNS and SASEGT. CDR3 bases: TGTGCCAGCACCCGCACCCCAGCAACGATTGAAAAACTGTTTTTT. This codes for CASTRTPATIEKLFF.

This clonotype was detected many times. The chain carries TRBV29-1 and TRBJ2-3, with 14 nucleotides matching TRBD2. The CDR3 has 20 amino acids. V dropped 4 bases and J dropped 0; count of bases not matched to a gene: 15. The V gene's germline CDR1 is SQVTM and CDR2 ANQGSEA. CDR3 residues: CSVVGLAGGPTGTSTDTQYF. The CDR3 DNA sequence: TGCAGCGTTGTCGGACTAGCGGGAGGTCCGACGGGAACTAGCACAGATACGCAGTATTTT.

The chain combines TRBV7-9 with TRBJ2-5; D gene ambiguous. Germline CDR1 SEHNR, CDR2 FQNEAQ (reference sequence). This CDR3 region has 15 residues. V was cut by 1 base and J by 3 bases, with 12 bases left in between. CDR3 sequence (DNA): TGTGCCAGCAGCTTAGGCGCGCAGGCGAAAGAGACCCAGTACTTC. As protein: CASSLGAQAKETQYF.

This clonotype was recorded a few times. The chain has TRBV5-1 and TRBJ1-1, with a weak D call TRBD1 (6 bases). Germline V CDR1 and CDR2: SGHRS, YFSETQ. The CDR3 runs 14 residues. Deletions cut 6 bases from V and 3 bases from J, with 15 bases between. The CDR3 DNA is TGCGCCAGCACCCAGACAGGCTCCCACACTGAAGCTTTCTTT. Translating it yields CASTQTGSHTEAFF.

There are a few counts of this clonotype. The genes are TRBV7-2 and TRBJ1-1; D is ambiguous. Trimming took off 0 bases at V and 4 bases at J, with 9 bases between the two ends. The CDR3 has 14 residues. Germline CDR1 is SGHTA and CDR2 is FQGNSA. CDR3 DNA sequence: TGTGCCAGCAGCTTAGCCATGACAAGCACTGAAGCTTTCTTT. It is translated as CASSLAMTSTEAFF.

V usage is TRBV5-1 and J usage is TRBJ1-1; 9 bases are a match to TRBD1. CDR3 length equals 17 residues. The V gene end was trimmed by 0 bases and the J gene end by 0 bases; junction bases not matched to a gene: 6. Looked up from germline, CDR1 is SGHRS and CDR2 is YFSETQ. The DNA for the CDR3 is TGCGCCAGCAGCTTGGGACAGGGGGGGACGTTGAACACTGAAGCTTTCTTT. As protein: CASSLGQGGTLNTEAFF.

This clonotype was picked up a small number of times. The V gene is TRBV5-1, the J gene TRBJ2-7, with 8 positions matching TRBD2. After removal of 0 bases from V and 6 bases from J, the junction contained 5 bases not matched to a gene. The CDR3 contains 14 residues. In germline, CDR1 is SGHRS, CDR2 YFSETQ. Written as DNA, the CDR3 is TGCGCCAGCAGCTTGGACGGGAGCGGGGGCGAGCAGTACTTC. It is translated as CASSLDGSGGEQYF. Filled out from reference TRBV5-1 and TRBJ2-7, the complete variable domain reads KAGVTQTPRYLIKTRGQQVTLSCSPISGHRSVSWYQQTPGQGLQFLFEYFSETQRNKGNFPGRFSGRQFSNSRSEMNVSTLELGDSALYLCASSLDGSGGEQYFGPGTRLTVT.

This clonotype was picked up a small number of times. The chain couples TRBV5-1 to TRBJ2-2; D may be TRBD1 (5 bases). The CDR3 extends over 17 amino acids. CDR1 SGHRS and CDR2 YFSETQ come from the germline V gene. Deletions cut 2 bases from V and 7 bases from J, with 21 bases between. This CDR3 is CASSLNSLAGRSGELFF. The CDR3 coding sequence is TGCGCCAGCAGCTTAAACAGTCTGGCAGGGCGAAGCGGGGAGCTGTTTTTT.

V and J are TRBV20-1 and TRBJ1-5, with 8 positions matching TRBD1. The CDR3 contains 16 residues. V dropped 4 bases and J dropped 0; count of bases not matched to a gene: 8. CDR1 and CDR2 (germline): DFQATT, SNEGSKA (reference sequence). The CDR3 sequence: CSATRTGTHSNQPQHF. The CDR3, as DNA: TGCAGTGCTACCCGGACAGGGACCCATAGCAATCAGCCCCAGCATTTT.

This clonotype occurred a few times. The V and J genes are TRBV4-2 and TRBJ2-1; maybe TRBD2 (6 bases). Germline V gene lookup returns CDR1 LGHNA and CDR2 YNFKEQ. V was shortened by 0 bases and J by 7 bases, with 13 bases between the two germline ends. CDR3 length: 15 amino acids. The CDR3 DNA reads TGTGCCAGCAGCCAAGATCTTGGGGGGAGGAATGAGCAGTTCTTC. Encoded protein: CASSQDLGGRNEQFF.

The V and J genes are TRBV3-1 and TRBJ1-1; D unresolved. The germline CDR1 and CDR2 sequences are LGHDT and YNNKEL (reference sequence). The CDR3 has 14 residues. V gave up 6 bases and J gave up 12 bases, with 23 bases separating them. CDR3 sequence (DNA): TGTGCCAGCAGTTTCGCTGGGCCAGAATCCTCACCTTTCTTT. Its protein is CASSFAGPESSPFF.